This TCR beta chain originates from a study of blood T cell repertoires in COVID-19. As for the study in general: Italy, Spain and the United States were the sources of the convalescent and acute COVID-19 samples. T cells, B-cell-depleted T cells, or PBMCs provided the cDNA or gDNA that served as material.

The CDR3 is made up of 15 amino acids. V was trimmed by 5 bases and J by 0 bases, leaving 11 bases between them. Germline assignment: CDR1 MNHEY and CDR2 SMNVEV (reference sequence). In the source study's methods: How many nucleated cells were present was estimated from reference gene primer amplification. Profiled with immunoSEQ multiplex PCR; TCRdb holds only in-frame clones, not every one. Clone size and the V and J calls come from that table; the DNA yielded D and trimming. The sample contains roughly 250,000 clones, roughly four fifths of which appear only once. The sequenced sample was peripheral blood. This rearrangement joins TRBV27 to TRBJ1-5; possibly TRBD1 for D (5 bases). The TCR sequence derives from a woman between 65 and 79 years old with acute or convalescent COVID-19. CDR3: CASSMTAYSNQPQHF. The CDR3 DNA is TGTGCCAGCAGTATGACAGCATATAGCAATCAGCCCCAGCATTTT.